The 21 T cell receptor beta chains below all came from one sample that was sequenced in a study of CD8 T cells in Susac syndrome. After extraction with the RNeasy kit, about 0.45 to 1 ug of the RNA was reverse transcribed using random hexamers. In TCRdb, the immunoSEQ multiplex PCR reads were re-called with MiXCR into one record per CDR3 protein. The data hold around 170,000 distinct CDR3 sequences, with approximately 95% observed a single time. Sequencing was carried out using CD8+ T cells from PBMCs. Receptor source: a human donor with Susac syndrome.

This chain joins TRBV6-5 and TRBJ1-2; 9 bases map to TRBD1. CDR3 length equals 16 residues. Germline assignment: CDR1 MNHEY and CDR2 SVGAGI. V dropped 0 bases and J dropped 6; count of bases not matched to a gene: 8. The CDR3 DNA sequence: TGTGCCAGCAGTTACTCGCCGAGCGGGACAGGGAATGGCTACACCTTC. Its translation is CASSYSPSGTGNGYTF.

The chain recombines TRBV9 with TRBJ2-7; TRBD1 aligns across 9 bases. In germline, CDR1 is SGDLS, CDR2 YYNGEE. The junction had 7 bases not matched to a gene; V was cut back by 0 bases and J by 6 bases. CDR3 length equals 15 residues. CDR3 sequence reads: CASSVVGTGRSEQYF. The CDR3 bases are TGTGCCAGCAGCGTAGTCGGGACAGGGCGATCCGAGCAGTACTTC.

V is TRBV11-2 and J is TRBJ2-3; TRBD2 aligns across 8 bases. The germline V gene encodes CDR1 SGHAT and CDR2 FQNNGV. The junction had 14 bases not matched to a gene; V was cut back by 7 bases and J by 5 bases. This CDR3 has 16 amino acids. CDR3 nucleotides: TGTGCCAGCACGATCGGGAGGGGGGACGTCAAAGATACGCAGTATTTT. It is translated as CASTIGRGDVKDTQYF.

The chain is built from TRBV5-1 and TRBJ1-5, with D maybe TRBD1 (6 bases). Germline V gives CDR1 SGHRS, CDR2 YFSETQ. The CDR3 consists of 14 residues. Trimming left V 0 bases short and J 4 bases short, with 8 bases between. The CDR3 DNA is TGCGCCAGCAGCTTGGGACAGGAGAATCAGCCCCAGCATTTT. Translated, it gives CASSLGQENQPQHF.

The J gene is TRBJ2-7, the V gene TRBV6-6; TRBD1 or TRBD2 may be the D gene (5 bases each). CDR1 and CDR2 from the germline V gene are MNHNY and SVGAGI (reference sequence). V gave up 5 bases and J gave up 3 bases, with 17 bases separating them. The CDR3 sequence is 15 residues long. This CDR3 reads CASSRDGPRFYEQYF. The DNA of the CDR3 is TGTGCCAGCAGTCGGGACGGGCCCCGCTTCTACGAGCAGTACTTC.

The CDR3 region has the DNA TGTGCCAGCAGCGTAGAGTGGGTCGGCGAGCAGTACTTC. This encodes CASSVEWVGEQYF. V usage is TRBV9 and J usage is TRBJ2-7, with unresolved D. The V and J ends lost 0 bases and 6 bases respectively, with 10 bases between them. Germline V gives CDR1 SGDLS, CDR2 YYNGEE. CDR3 length equals 13 residues.

The CDR3 DNA reads as TGTGCCAGCAGCCAAGATTCCCACGAGCAGTACTTC. Residues: CASSQDSHEQYF. V usage is TRBV3-1 and J usage is TRBJ2-7; D is uncertain. CDR3 length: 12 amino acids. In germline, CDR1 is LGHDT, CDR2 YNNKEL (reference sequence). The V and J ends lost 0 bases and 5 bases respectively, with 5 bases between them.

Here the CDR3 reads CASSPGGASNYGYTF. CDR3 coding DNA: TGTGCCAGCAGCCCCGGTGGTGCCTCTAACTATGGCTACACCTTC. The rearrangement uses TRBV7-9 and TRBJ1-2; D remains unclear. Trimming pared 5 bases from V and 0 bases from J, leaving 13 bases between. This CDR3 is built from 15 residues. CDR1 is SEHNR and CDR2 is FQNEAQ in the germline V gene (reference sequence). The variable domain in full, with the rest retrieved from reference TRBV7-9 and TRBJ1-2, is DTGVSQNPRHKITKRGQNVTFRCDPISEHNRLYWYRQTLGQGPEFLTYFQNEAQLEKSRLLSDRFSAERPKGSFSTLEIQRTEQGDSAMYLCASSPGGASNYGYTFGSGTRLTVV.

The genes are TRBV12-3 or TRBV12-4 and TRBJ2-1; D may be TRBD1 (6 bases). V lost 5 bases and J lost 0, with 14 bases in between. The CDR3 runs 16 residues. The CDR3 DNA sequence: TGTGCCAGCAGTCTCACAGGGCCGATCTCCTACAATGAGCAGTTCTTC. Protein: CASSLTGPISYNEQFF.

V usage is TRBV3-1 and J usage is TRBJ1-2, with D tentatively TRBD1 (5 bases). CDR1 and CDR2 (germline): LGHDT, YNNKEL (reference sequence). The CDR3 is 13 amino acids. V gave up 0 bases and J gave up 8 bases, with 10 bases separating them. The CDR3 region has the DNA TGTGCCAGCAGCCAAGAGGGGCCGGGGGGCTACACCTTC. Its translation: CASSQEGPGGYTF.

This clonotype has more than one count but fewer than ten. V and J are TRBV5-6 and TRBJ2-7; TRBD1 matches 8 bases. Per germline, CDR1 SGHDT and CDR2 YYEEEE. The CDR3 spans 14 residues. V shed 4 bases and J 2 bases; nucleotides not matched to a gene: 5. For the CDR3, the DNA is TGTGCCAGCAGCCCCGGGACAGGTACCTACGAGCAGTACTTC. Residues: CASSPGTGTYEQYF.

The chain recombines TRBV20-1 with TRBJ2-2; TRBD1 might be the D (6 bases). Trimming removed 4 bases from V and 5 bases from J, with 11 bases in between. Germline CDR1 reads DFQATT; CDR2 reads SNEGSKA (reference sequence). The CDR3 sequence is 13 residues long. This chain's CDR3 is CSAKNRATGELFF. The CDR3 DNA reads TGCAGTGCTAAGAACAGGGCGACCGGGGAGCTGTTTTTT.

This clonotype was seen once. CDR3 sequence reads: CASSQEIPETGIHEQYF. CDR3 DNA: TGCGCCAGCAGCCAAGAGATTCCCGAGACAGGGATCCACGAGCAGTACTTC. The genes are TRBV4-1 and TRBJ2-7; 7 positions agree with TRBD1. V was pared by 0 bases and J by 5 bases, with 13 bases of the junction left unmatched. Per germline, CDR1 MGHRA and CDR2 YSYEKL. The CDR3 loop spans 17 amino acids.

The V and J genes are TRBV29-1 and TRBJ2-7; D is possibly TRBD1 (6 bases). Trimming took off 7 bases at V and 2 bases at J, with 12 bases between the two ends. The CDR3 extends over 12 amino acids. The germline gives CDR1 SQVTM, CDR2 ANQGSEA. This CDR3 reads CSAIGGTYEQYF. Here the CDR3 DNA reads TGCAGCGCCATAGGGGGTACCTACGAGCAGTACTTC.

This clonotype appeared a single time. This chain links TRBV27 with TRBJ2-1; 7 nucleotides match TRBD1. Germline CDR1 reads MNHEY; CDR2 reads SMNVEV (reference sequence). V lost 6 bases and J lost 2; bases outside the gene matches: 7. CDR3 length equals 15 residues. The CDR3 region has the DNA TGTGCCAGCAGCTCAACAGGGGTCCCCTACAATGAGCAGTTCTTC. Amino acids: CASSSTGVPYNEQFF.

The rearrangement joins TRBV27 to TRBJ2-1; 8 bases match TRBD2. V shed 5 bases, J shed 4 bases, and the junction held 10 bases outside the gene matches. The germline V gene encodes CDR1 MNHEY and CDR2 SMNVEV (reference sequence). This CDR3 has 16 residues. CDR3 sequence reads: CASSPLAEPRYNEQFF. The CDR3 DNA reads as TGTGCCAGCAGTCCACTAGCGGAACCTCGTTACAATGAGCAGTTCTTC.

CDR3 sequence (DNA): TGTGCCAGTACTCCGGGGGCGGGTCAGCCCCAGCATTTT. Amino acids: CASTPGAGQPQHF. The J gene is TRBJ1-5, the V gene TRBV19; a possible D gene is TRBD1 (6 bases). The CDR3 has 13 amino acids. Between the trimmed V and J ends, which lost 7 bases and 6 bases, there was a span of 13 bases. Germline-derived CDR1 and CDR2 are LNHDA and SQIVND (reference sequence).

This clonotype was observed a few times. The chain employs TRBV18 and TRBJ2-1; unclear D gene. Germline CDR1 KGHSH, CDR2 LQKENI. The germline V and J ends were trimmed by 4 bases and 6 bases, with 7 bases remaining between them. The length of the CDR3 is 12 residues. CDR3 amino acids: CASSLQSNEQFF. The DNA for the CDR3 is TGTGCCAGCTCACTGCAATCCAATGAGCAGTTCTTC.

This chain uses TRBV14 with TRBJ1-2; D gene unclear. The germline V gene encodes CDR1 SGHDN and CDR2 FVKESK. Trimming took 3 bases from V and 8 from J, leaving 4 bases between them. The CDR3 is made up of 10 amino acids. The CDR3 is CASSHGGYTF. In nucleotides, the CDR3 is TGTGCCAGCAGCCACGGGGGCTACACCTTC.

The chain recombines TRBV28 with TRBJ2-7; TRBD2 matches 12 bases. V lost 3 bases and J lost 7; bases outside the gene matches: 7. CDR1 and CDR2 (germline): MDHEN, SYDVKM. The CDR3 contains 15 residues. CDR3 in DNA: TGTGCCAGCAGTTTCGGTGGACTAGCGGGACAAGAGCAGTACTTC. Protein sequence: CASSFGGLAGQEQYF.

The CDR3 sequence is CSAPEGGELSKEKLFF. In DNA, the CDR3 is TGCAGTGCCCCTGAGGGGGGCGAGCTGTCGAAGGAAAAACTGTTTTTT. The V and J genes are TRBV20-1 and TRBJ1-4, with D perhaps TRBD1 (6 bases). Trimming removed 6 bases from V and 8 bases from J, with 25 bases in between. CDR3 size: 16 residues. Germline V gives CDR1 DFQATT, CDR2 SNEGSKA (reference sequence).